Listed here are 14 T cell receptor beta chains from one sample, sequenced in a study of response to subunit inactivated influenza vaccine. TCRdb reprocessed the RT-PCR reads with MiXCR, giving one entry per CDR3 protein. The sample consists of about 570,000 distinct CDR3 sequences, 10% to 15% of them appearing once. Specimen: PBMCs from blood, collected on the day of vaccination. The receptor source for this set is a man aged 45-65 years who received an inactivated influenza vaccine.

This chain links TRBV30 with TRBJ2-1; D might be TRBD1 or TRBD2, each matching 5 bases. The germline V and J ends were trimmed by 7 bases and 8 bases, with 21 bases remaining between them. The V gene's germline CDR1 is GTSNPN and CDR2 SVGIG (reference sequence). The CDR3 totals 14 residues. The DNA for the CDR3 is TGTGCCTTCGAACCGGGACGAGGGACCGATGAGCAGTTCTTC. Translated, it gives CAFEPGRGTDEQFF.

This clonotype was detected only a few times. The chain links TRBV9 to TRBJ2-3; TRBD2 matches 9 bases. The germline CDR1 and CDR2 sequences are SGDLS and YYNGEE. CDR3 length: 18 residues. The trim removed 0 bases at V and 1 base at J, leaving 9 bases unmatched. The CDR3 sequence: CASSVAAGGPGGTDTQYF. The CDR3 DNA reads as TGTGCCAGCAGCGTAGCTGCGGGAGGGCCGGGGGGCACAGATACGCAGTATTTT. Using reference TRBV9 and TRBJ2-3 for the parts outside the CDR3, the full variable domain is DSGVTQTPKHLITATGQRVTLRCSPRSGDLSVYWYQQSLDQGLQFLIQYYNGEERAKGNILERFSAQQFPDLHSELNLSSLELGDSALYFCASSVAAGGPGGTDTQYFGPGTRLTVL.

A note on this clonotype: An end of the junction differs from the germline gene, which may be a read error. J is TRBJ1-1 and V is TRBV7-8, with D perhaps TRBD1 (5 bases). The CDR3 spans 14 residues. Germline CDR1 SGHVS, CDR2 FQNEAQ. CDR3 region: CASSTGLLKTEAFF. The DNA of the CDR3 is TGTGCCAGCAGCACAGGACTTCTGAAGACTGAAGCTTTCTTT.

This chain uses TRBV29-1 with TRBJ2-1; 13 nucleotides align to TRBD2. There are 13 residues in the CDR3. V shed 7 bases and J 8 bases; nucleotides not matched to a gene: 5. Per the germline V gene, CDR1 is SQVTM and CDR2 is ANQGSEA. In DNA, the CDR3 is TGCAGCGGGACTAGCGGGAGTTCCGATGAGCAGTTCTTC. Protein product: CSGTSGSSDEQFF.

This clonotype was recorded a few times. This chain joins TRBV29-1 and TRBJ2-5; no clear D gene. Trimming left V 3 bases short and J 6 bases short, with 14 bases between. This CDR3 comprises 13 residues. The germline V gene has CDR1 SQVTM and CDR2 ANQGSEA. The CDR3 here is CSVESPGLKTQYF. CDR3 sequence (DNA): TGCAGCGTTGAGTCGCCTGGGCTTAAGACCCAGTACTTC.

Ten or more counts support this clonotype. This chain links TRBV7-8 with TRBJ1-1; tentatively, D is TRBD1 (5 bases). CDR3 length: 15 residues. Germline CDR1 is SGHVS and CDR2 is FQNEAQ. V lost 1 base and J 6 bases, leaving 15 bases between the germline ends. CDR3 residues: CASSLVSGSRAEAFF. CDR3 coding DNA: TGTGCCAGCAGCTTAGTCTCAGGGTCGAGGGCTGAAGCTTTCTTT.

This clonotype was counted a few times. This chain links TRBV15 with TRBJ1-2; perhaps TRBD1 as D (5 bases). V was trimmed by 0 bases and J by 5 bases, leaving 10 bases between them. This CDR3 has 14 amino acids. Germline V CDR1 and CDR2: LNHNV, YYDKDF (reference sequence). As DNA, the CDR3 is TGTGCCACCAGCAGAGACAGGGAGTATTATGGCTACACCTTC. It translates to CATSRDREYYGYTF.

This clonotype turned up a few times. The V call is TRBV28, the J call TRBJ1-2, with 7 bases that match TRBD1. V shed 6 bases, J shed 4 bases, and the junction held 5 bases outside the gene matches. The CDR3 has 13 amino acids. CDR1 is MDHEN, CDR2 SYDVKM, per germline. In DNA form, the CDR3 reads TGTGCCAGCAGACGACAGGGCAGCTATGGCTACACCTTC. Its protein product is CASRRQGSYGYTF.

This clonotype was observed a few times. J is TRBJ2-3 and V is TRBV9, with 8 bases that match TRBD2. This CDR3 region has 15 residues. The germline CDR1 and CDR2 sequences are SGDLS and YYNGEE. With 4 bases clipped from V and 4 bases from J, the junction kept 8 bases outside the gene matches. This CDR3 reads CASSSRGGAADTQYF. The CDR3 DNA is TGTGCCAGCAGCTCCCGGGGGGGGGCAGCAGATACGCAGTATTTT.

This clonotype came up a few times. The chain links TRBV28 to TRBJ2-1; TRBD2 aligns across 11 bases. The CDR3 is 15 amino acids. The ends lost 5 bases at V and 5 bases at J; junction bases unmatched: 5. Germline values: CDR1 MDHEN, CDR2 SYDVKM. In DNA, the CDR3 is TGTGCCAGCAGTCCCGGGACTAGCGGACACAATGAGCAGTTCTTC. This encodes CASSPGTSGHNEQFF.

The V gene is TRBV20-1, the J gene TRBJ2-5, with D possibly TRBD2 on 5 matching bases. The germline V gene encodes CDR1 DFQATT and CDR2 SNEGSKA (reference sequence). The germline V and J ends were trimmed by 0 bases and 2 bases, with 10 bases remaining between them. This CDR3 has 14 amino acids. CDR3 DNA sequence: TGCAGTGCTAGAGATGGTGGACTTCAAGAGACCCAGTACTTC. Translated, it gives CSARDGGLQETQYF.

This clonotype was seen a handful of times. The CDR3 sequence is CAWSVGGSNQPQHF. The CDR3 DNA is TGTGCCTGGAGTGTTGGGGGTAGCAATCAGCCCCAGCATTTT. The gene calls are TRBV30 and TRBJ1-5; D might be TRBD1 (5 bases). This CDR3 spans 14 amino acids. The germline V gene has CDR1 GTSNPN and CDR2 SVGIG (reference sequence). Trimming shortened V by 0 bases and J by 0 bases, and 6 bases separated the two germline ends.

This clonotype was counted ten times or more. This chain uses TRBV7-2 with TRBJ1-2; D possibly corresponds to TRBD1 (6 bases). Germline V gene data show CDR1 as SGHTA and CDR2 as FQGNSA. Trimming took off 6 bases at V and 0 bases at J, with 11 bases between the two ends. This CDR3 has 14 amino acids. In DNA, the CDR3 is TGTGCCAGCAGTCGGGACACATCTAACTATGGCTACACCTTC. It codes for CASSRDTSNYGYTF.

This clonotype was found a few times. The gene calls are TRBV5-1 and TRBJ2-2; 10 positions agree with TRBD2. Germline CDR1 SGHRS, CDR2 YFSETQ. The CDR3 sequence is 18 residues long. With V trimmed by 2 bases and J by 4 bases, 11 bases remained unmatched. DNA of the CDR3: TGCGCCAGCAGCTTACTAGCGGGATCCTCCGAGGGCACCGGGGAGCTGTTTTTT. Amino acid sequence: CASSLLAGSSEGTGELFF.